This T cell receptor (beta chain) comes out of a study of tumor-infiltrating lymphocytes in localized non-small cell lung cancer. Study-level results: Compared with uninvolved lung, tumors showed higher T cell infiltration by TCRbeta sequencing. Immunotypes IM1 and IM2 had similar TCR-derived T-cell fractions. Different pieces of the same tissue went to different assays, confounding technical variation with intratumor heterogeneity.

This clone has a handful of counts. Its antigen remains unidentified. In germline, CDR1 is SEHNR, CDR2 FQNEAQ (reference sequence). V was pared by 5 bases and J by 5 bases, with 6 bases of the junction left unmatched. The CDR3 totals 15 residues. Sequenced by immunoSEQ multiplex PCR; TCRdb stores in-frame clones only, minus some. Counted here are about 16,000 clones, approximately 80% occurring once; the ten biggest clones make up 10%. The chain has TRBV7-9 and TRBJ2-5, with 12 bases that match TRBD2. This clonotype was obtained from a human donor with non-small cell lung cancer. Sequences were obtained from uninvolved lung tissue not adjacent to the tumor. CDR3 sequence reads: CASSTTSGRGETQYF. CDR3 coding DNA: TGTGCCAGCAGCACGACTAGCGGGAGAGGGGAGACCCAGTACTTC.